Only a few counts were recorded for the clone carrying this T cell receptor (beta chain). Its antigen is unidentified. This specimen comes from a study of blood T cells in healthy people across ages. Regarding the study as a whole: A roughly linear fall in TCR beta diversity per million T cells was seen with increasing age.

Germline CDR1 reads SNHLY; CDR2 reads FYNNEI. CDR3 size: 13 residues. V lost 4 bases to trimming and J lost 8 bases; unmatched junction nucleotides: 4. The second PCR ran roughly 6 to 11 cycles with a sample-barcoded 5' primer and J-beta primers. TCRdb independently ran MiXCR on the 5' RACE reads; one entry per CDR3 protein. The sample has over 750,000 distinct CDR3 sequences; roughly 25% are singletons. These sequences were also reported in another study, on T cells of mothers and their children. From that study: Material was donated by three healthy Caucasian mothers and their six children. Per child, about 2.8 million TCR beta CDR3 reads were obtained, against over 9 million per mother. Nobody spotted any persistent microchimeric T cell clones.

The sequenced sample was blood. The receptor's source is a boy younger than 18 in good health. The chain is built from TRBV2 and TRBJ1-4, with 7 bases identical to TRBD1. CDR3 sequence: CASSVTGLEKLFF. The CDR3 nucleotides are TGTGCCAGCAGTGTGACAGGGTTGGAAAAACTGTTTTTT.